This TCR beta chain was observed in a study of metastatic and nonmetastatic thyroid tumors. Study background: Repertoire comparison spanned blood and tumor or nodule tissue of malignant and benign thyroid patients. Findings of the study overall: It was reportedly found that TCR beta diversity was significantly higher in malignant thyroid tumors than in benign nodules, a difference seen in both blood and tumor samples.

There were no patients who had received any treatment before thyroid surgery. Original data processing: CDR3 differences across clinicopathological groups were used to build a distant-metastasis classifier for papillary thyroid cancer. TCRdb redid the clone calls on the PCR reads using MiXCR. What appears here as the V and J calls and clone size reflects TCRdb's work, not the paper's. The sample shows around 19,000 clones, 29% of them seen only once. As for this clone: Antigen: not known.

Per germline, CDR1 WSHSY and CDR2 SAAADI. The J segment lost 1 base and the V segment lost 3 bases, leaving 5 bases of the junction unmatched. The CDR3 runs 15 residues. The sequencing input was tumor tissue. This TCR was recovered from a male donor with papillary thyroid cancer or a benign thyroid nodule (not recorded which). Some clones in this sample may be carry-over from other donors' samples. The genes are TRBV10-2 and TRBJ1-1; 7 bases map to TRBD1. The CDR3 spells CASSDPGQPNTEAFF. DNA for the CDR3: TGCGCCAGCAGTGACCCGGGACAGCCGAACACTGAAGCTTTCTTT.